This T cell receptor (beta chain) was sequenced for a study of control samples from healthy donors and cancer patients. Sequencing was performed with immunoSEQ multiplex PCR; in TCRdb, only in-frame clones are kept and a portion is missing. The sample lists tens of thousands of clones; about four fifths were seen once. This clone was seen only once. The germline CDR1 and CDR2 sequences are SQVTM and ANQGSEA. Deletions cut 7 bases from V and 6 bases from J, with 18 bases between. The CDR3 consists of 14 residues. This clonotype originated in a man in his 70s in good health. The sequenced material came from blood. The chain employs TRBV29-1 and TRBJ2-2, with TRBD2 as a possible D gene (7 bases). The CDR3 DNA follows: TGCAGCGCGAAGGAAGGGGGGGAGGCCGGGGAGCTGTTTTTT. It is translated as CSAKEGGEAGELFF.